This T cell receptor (beta chain) was obtained from a study of blood T cell repertoires in COVID-19. Original methodology: The assay estimated nucleated cells by amplifying reference gene primers. Generated by immunoSEQ multiplex PCR, the TCRdb table keeps only in-frame clones and is missing some. From that table come the V and J calls and clone size; the DNA was used to work out D and trimming. The data hold some 220,000 clones, with roughly 80% observed a single time. The material sequenced was peripheral blood. The receptor was isolated from a woman aged 55-70 years with active or convalescent COVID-19.

The CDR3 DNA sequence: TGTGCCAGCAGCACCGGGACTAGCGGGAGTATTTATGTCACCGGGGAGCTGTTTTTT. Residues: CASSTGTSGSIYVTGELFF. The chain carries TRBV9 and TRBJ2-2, with TRBD2 matching over 14 bases. Germline values: CDR1 SGDLS, CDR2 YYNGEE. This CDR3 region has 19 residues. The ends lost 4 bases at V and 4 bases at J; junction bases unmatched: 12.